This T cell receptor (beta chain) was captured by sequencing in a study of cytotoxic CD8 clonotypes in ibrutinib-treated CLL. This clone came up a few times. The antigen remains unidentified. Roughly 1.9 micrograms of genomic DNA from cryopreserved PBMCs went into TCR beta libraries. Depth targeted 1 in 200,000 to 1 in 1 million T cells, averaging 10x coverage per clonotype. Some clones are missing from TCRdb's copy, which holds only in-frame ones; the method was immunoSEQ multiplex PCR. The sample lists 150,000 or so clones, 75% to 80% occurring once. CDR1 SGHTA and CDR2 FQGNSA come from the germline V gene. The CDR3 extends over 16 amino acids. With 4 bases clipped from V and 1 base from J, the junction kept 5 bases outside the gene matches. Study outcomes and limitations: Rising at ibrutinib response, clonality subsequently fell back toward baseline at progression.

This clonotype was sampled from a human donor with chronic lymphocytic leukemia. The specimen was PBMCs, collected after 24 months of ibrutinib treatment. This rearrangement joins TRBV7-2 to TRBJ2-3; TRBD2 matches 10 bases. CDR3 residues: CASSSAGLAGTDTQYF. In DNA form, the CDR3 reads TGTGCCAGCAGCTCCGCTGGACTAGCGGGCACAGATACGCAGTATTTT.